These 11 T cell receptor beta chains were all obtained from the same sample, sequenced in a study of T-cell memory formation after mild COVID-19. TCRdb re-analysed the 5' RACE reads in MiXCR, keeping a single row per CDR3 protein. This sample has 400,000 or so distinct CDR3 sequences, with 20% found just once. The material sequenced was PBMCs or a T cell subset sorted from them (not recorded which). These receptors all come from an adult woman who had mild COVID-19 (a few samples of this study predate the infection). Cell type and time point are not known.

Here the CDR3 reads CATSRERNQETQYF. The CDR3 bases are TGTGCCACCAGCAGAGAGCGGAACCAAGAGACCCAGTACTTC. This chain connects TRBV15 to TRBJ2-5; D is ambiguous. The V gene's germline CDR1 is LNHNV and CDR2 YYDKDF (reference sequence). The CDR3 is 14 amino acids. With 0 bases removed from V and 0 bases from J, the gap between germline ends came to 5 bases.

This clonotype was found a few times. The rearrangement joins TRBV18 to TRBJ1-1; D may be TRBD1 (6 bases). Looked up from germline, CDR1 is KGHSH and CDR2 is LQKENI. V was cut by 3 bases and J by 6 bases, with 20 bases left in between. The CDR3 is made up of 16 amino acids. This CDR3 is CASSPRAAEGGSEAFF. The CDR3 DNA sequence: TGTGCCAGCTCACCCCGGGCCGCCGAGGGGGGGTCTGAAGCTTTCTTT.

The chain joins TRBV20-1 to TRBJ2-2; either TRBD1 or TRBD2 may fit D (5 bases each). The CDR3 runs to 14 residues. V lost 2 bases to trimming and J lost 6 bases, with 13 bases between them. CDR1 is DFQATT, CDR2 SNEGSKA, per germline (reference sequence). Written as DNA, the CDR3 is TGCAGTGCTAGACCTCTGGGACGGGCCGGGGAGCTGTTTTTT. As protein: CSARPLGRAGELFF.

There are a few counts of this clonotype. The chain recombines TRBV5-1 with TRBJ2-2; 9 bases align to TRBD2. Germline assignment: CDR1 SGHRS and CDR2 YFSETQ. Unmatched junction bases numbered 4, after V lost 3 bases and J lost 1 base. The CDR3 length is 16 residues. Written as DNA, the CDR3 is TGCGCCAGCAGCTCTTTAGCGGGAGTGAACACCGGGGAGCTGTTTTTT. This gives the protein CASSSLAGVNTGELFF.

CDR3 in amino acids: CASSVSGSGNTIYF. In nucleotides, the CDR3 is TGTGCCAGCAGCGTTTCGGGCTCTGGAAACACCATATATTTT. The chain carries TRBV7-9 and TRBJ1-3, with D uncertain. Per germline, CDR1 SEHNR and CDR2 FQNEAQ (reference sequence). CDR3 length: 14 amino acids. The V and J ends lost 5 bases and 0 bases respectively, with 8 bases between them.

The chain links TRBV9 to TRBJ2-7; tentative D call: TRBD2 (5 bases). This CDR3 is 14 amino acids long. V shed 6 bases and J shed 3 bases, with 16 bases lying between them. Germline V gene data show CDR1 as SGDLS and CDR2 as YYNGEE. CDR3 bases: TGTGCCAGCAACCTAGACGGGAACTTCTACGAGCAGTACTTC. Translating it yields CASNLDGNFYEQYF.

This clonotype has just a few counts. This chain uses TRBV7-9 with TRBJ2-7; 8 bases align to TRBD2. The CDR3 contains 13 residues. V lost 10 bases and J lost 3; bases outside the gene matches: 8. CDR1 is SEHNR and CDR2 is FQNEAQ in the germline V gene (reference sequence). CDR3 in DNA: TGTGCCATCCAGGAAGCGGGGGACTACGAGCAGTACTTC. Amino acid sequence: CAIQEAGDYEQYF.

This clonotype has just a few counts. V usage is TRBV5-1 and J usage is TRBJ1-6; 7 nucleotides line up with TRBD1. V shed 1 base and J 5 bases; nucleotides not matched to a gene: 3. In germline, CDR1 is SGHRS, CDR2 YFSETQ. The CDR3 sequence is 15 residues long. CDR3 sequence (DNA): TGCGCCAGCAGCTTGACAGGGGATCATAATTCACCCCTCCACTTT. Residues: CASSLTGDHNSPLHF.

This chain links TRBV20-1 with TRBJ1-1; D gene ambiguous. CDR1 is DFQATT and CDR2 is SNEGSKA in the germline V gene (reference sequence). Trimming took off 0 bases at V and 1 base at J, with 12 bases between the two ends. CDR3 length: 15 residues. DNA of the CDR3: TGCAGTGCTAGAGATCACGTAGGGCCGAACACTGAAGCTTTCTTT. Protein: CSARDHVGPNTEAFF.

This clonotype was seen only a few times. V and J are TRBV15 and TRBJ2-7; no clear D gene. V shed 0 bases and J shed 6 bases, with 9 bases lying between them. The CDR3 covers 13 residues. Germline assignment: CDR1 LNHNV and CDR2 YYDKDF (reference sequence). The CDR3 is CATSRDPGFEQYF. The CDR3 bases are TGTGCCACCAGCAGAGATCCCGGGTTCGAGCAGTACTTC. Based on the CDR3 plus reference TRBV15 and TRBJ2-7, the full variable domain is DAMVIQNPRYQVTQFGKPVTLSCSQTLNHNVMYWYQQKSSQAPKLLFHYYDKDFNNEADTPDNFQSRRPNTSFCFLDIRSPGLGDTAMYLCATSRDPGFEQYFGPGTRLTVT.

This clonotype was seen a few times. The CDR3 sequence is CATSDPSTRGTDTQYF. CDR3 nucleotide sequence: TGTGCCACCAGTGATCCCTCTACTCGTGGCACAGATACGCAGTATTTT. The V and J genes are TRBV24-1 and TRBJ2-3; D uncertain. CDR3 length: 16 amino acids. Germline V gene sequence: CDR1 KGHDR, CDR2 SFDVKD. Trimming shortened V by 3 bases and J by 1 base, and 13 bases separated the two germline ends.